One sample yielded the 15 T cell receptor beta chains listed below, sequenced in a study of blood T cell repertoires in COVID-19. The repertoire was sequenced with immunoSEQ multiplex PCR; TCRdb's copy has only in-frame clones and lacks some. The table has 180,000 or so clones, about three quarters seen once. Input material: peripheral blood. The origin of the receptors is a woman aged 45-60 years with active or convalescent COVID-19.

V is TRBV5-6 and J is TRBJ1-3; 9 bases agree with TRBD1. The CDR3 extends over 15 amino acids. V lost 4 bases and J lost 2; bases outside the gene matches: 4. Germline V gene data show CDR1 as SGHDT and CDR2 as YYEEEE. The CDR3 region has the DNA TGTGCCAGCAGCATTGGGACAGGGCCTGGAAACACCATATATTTT. This encodes CASSIGTGPGNTIYF.

The rearrangement uses TRBV5-1 and TRBJ1-4; D call uncertain. The CDR3 spans 15 residues. The germline V gene has CDR1 SGHRS and CDR2 YFSETQ. Trimming cost V 4 bases and J 0 bases, with 10 bases left between them. The CDR3 sequence: CASSRSVSTNEKLFF. The CDR3 coding sequence is TGCGCCAGCAGCCGGAGCGTATCAACTAATGAAAAACTGTTTTTT.

The chain joins TRBV28 to TRBJ1-2, with 7 bases aligning to TRBD1. Germline CDR1 is MDHEN and CDR2 is SYDVKM. This CDR3 has 15 residues. The trim removed 5 bases at V and 0 bases at J, leaving 6 bases unmatched. CDR3 loop: CASSDYRGTNYGYTF. In DNA, the CDR3 is TGTGCCAGCAGTGATTACAGGGGCACTAACTATGGCTACACCTTC.

Many counts were recorded for this clone. V gene TRBV7-8 combines with J gene TRBJ1-5; 8 nucleotides align to TRBD1. Germline V gives CDR1 SGHVS, CDR2 FQNEAQ. V dropped 5 bases and J dropped 7; count of bases not matched to a gene: 7. There are 14 residues in the CDR3. CDR3 DNA: TGTGCCAGCAGCCAGGACAGGGCCGACCAGCCCCAGCATTTT. It yields the protein CASSQDRADQPQHF.

The J gene is TRBJ2-3, the V gene TRBV12-3 or TRBV12-4, with 7 bases matching TRBD1. CDR3 length equals 13 residues. V was pared by 8 bases and J by 6 bases, with 8 bases of the junction left unmatched. CDR3 bases: TGTGCCAGCCGTGGGACAGCTTGGGATACGCAGTATTTT. Its translation is CASRGTAWDTQYF.

The chain employs TRBV9 and TRBJ2-7; D may be TRBD2 (5 bases). Germline CDR1 reads SGDLS; CDR2 reads YYNGEE. The CDR3 is 14 amino acids. The V and J ends lost 1 base and 1 base respectively, with 9 bases between them. The CDR3 is CASSVFGDSYEQYF. The CDR3, as DNA: TGTGCCAGCAGCGTATTCGGGGATTCCTACGAGCAGTACTTC.

This chain connects TRBV7-2 to TRBJ1-2; 7 bases match TRBD1. The CDR3 totals 18 residues. Germline trimming cut 7 bases from V and 3 bases from J; bases unmatched to any gene: 20. CDR1 and CDR2 from the germline V gene are SGHTA and FQGNSA. CDR3 DNA: TGTGCCAGCAACTCTAGGGGGGTCGGGACAGCCGGGGACTATGGCTACACCTTC. Translating gives CASNSRGVGTAGDYGYTF.

The chain has TRBV29-1 and TRBJ2-1; D not resolved. Trimming removed 7 bases from V and 8 bases from J, with 12 bases in between. This CDR3 has 11 amino acids. The germline V gene has CDR1 SQVTM and CDR2 ANQGSEA. The CDR3 reads CSGSLVDEQFF. For the CDR3, the DNA is TGCAGCGGTAGCCTAGTGGATGAGCAGTTCTTC.

This chain connects TRBV9 to TRBJ2-1, with 10 nucleotides matching TRBD2. Germline V lookup: CDR1 SGDLS, CDR2 YYNGEE. Trimming cost V 0 bases and J 7 bases; bases outside gene matches: 7. The length of the CDR3 is 16 residues. The chain's CDR3 is CASSVELAGVSNEQFF. In DNA, the CDR3 is TGTGCCAGCAGCGTAGAGCTAGCGGGGGTCAGTAATGAGCAGTTCTTC.

V and J are TRBV6-2 or TRBV6-3 and TRBJ2-1; the match to TRBD2 covers 9 bases. The V gene end was trimmed by 2 bases and the J gene end by 10 bases; junction bases not matched to a gene: 6. The CDR3 length is 14 residues. CDR1 and CDR2 from the germline V gene are MNHEY and SVGEGT. The CDR3 sequence: CASSYGGGAREQFF. DNA for the CDR3: TGTGCCAGCAGTTACGGCGGGGGGGCCCGAGAGCAGTTCTTC.

The DNA of the CDR3 is TGTGCCAGTTTCGGACGGGACATAGGCAATCAGCCCCAGCATTTT. As protein: CASFGRDIGNQPQHF. The V call is TRBV28, the J call TRBJ1-5; a possible D gene is TRBD1 (6 bases). The CDR3 extends over 15 amino acids. The V gene's germline CDR1 is MDHEN and CDR2 SYDVKM. Trimming stripped 9 bases from V and 2 bases from J, with 17 bases between. Based on the CDR3 plus reference TRBV28 and TRBJ1-5, the full variable domain is DVKVTQSSRYLVKRTGEKVFLECVQDMDHENMFWYRQDPGLGLRLIYFSYDVKMKEKGDIPEGYSVSREKKERFSLILESASTNQTSMYLCASFGRDIGNQPQHFGDGTRLSIL.

Worth noting for this clone: The sample contains more than one DNA sequence encoding this CDR3. The chain employs TRBV19 and TRBJ1-3; D not certain. Germline assignment: CDR1 LNHDA and CDR2 SQIVND (reference sequence). This CDR3 has 14 residues. Trimming took 3 bases from V and 0 from J, leaving 6 bases between them. CDR3: CASSIPGSGNTIYF. Here the CDR3 DNA reads TGTGCCAGTAGTATCCCGGGCTCTGGAAACACCATATATTTT.

This rearrangement joins TRBV18 to TRBJ1-3; TRBD1 matches at 7 bases. Germline lookup yields CDR1 KGHSH and CDR2 LQKENI. The V and J ends lost 0 bases and 2 bases, in that order; junction bases with no gene match: 1. CDR3 size: 15 residues. The CDR3 sequence is CASSPPTGTGNTIYF. In DNA, the CDR3 is TGTGCCAGCTCACCACCGACAGGGACTGGAAACACCATATATTTT.

The V call is TRBV28, the J call TRBJ2-5, with 10 bases matching TRBD2. V was pared by 4 bases and J by 5 bases, with 4 bases of the junction left unmatched. The germline V gene has CDR1 MDHEN and CDR2 SYDVKM. The CDR3 spans 14 residues. Written as DNA, the CDR3 is TGTGCCAGCAGTTCAGCGGGAGGGCCGGAGACCCAGTACTTC. Translating it yields CASSSAGGPETQYF.

Points on this clone: This same CDR3 is encoded by further DNA sequences in the sample. V usage is TRBV19 and J usage is TRBJ2-1; 11 bases are shared with TRBD2. CDR1 is LNHDA and CDR2 is SQIVND in the germline V gene (reference sequence). This CDR3 has 15 amino acids. Trimming removed 11 bases from V and 0 bases from J; junction bases left unmatched: 6. This chain's CDR3 is CASRTSGPSYNEQFF. DNA of the CDR3: TGTGCCTCGAGGACTAGCGGGCCCTCCTACAATGAGCAGTTCTTC.